The 10 T cell receptor beta chains below were found in one sample sequenced in a study of Graves' ophthalmopathy and Graves' hyperthyroidism (dated by TCRdb to between 2017 and 2018). The sequencing machine was an Illumina HiSeq 2000. TCR beta CDR3 regions were amplified from RNA transcripts for repertoire sequencing. The first round of RT-PCR was done with HTBI primers and the Qiagen OneStep RT-PCR kit, and was followed by a second round of multiplex PCR, then size selection and purification. Clones were called with MiXCR by TCRdb after fastp trimmed the public reads at Q25, and only in-frame beta chains were retained. Every entry covers one CDR3 protein and lists the most common genes and DNA from its rows. The sample table contains approximately 700,000 distinct CDR3 sequences; only one count was recorded for 35% to 50% of them. Of the sample, about 3.3% falls within the top ten clones. Sequencing used peripheral blood. The receptors come from an adult man with Graves' ophthalmopathy.

The sample holds many counts of this clonotype. J is TRBJ1-4 and V is TRBV7-9; D remains ambiguous. CDR3 size: 12 residues. Germline assignment: CDR1 SEHNR and CDR2 FQNEAQ (reference sequence). The V gene lost 5 bases and the J gene lost 7 bases, with 8 bases spanning the gap. This CDR3 reads CASSARSEKLFF. The CDR3 DNA reads as TGTGCCAGCAGCGCCCGATCTGAAAAACTGTTTTTT.

This sequence joins TRBV2 and TRBJ2-5; 10 nucleotides line up with TRBD1. Germline V lookup: CDR1 SNHLY, CDR2 FYNNEI. This CDR3 comprises 15 residues. Trimming cost V 6 bases and J 9 bases; bases outside gene matches: 13. The CDR3 here is CASSYTDRGRGPQYF. The CDR3 DNA is TGTGCCAGCAGCTACACCGACAGGGGGCGAGGGCCCCAGTACTTC.

This clonotype appeared a few times. V gene TRBV15 combines with J gene TRBJ1-5; 7 nucleotides agree with TRBD1. Germline V gene sequence: CDR1 LNHNV, CDR2 YYDKDF (reference sequence). The V segment lost 1 base and the J segment 11 bases; nucleotides outside the gene matches: 5. This CDR3 is 13 amino acids long. CDR3: CATSRGQGETQHF. Here the CDR3 DNA reads TGTGCCACCAGCAGAGGACAGGGTGAGACCCAGCATTTT.

The sample holds a few counts of this clonotype. The rearrangement uses TRBV4-1 and TRBJ2-6, with D possibly matching TRBD2 (5 bases). Looked up from germline, CDR1 is MGHRA and CDR2 is YSYEKL. The CDR3 extends over 16 amino acids. Trimming left V 0 bases short and J 0 bases short, with 6 bases between. The CDR3 nucleotides read TGCGCCAGCAGCCAAGATCTAGCCTCTGGGGCCAACGTCCTGACTTTC. This codes for CASSQDLASGANVLTF.

This clonotype was picked up many times. This chain uses TRBV5-1 with TRBJ1-6; D might be TRBD1 (5 bases). The CDR3 consists of 15 residues. V lost 0 bases, J lost 7 bases, and 11 bases lay in between. The germline V gene encodes CDR1 SGHRS and CDR2 YFSETQ. The CDR3 DNA is TGCGCCAGCAGCTTGGCGGCGGGACTCAATTCACCCCTCCACTTT. It specifies CASSLAAGLNSPLHF. The full variable domain, in which reference TRBV5-1 and TRBJ1-6 provide the parts outside the CDR3, is KAGVTQTPRYLIKTRGQQVTLSCSPISGHRSVSWYQQTPGQGLQFLFEYFSETQRNKGNFPGRFSGRQFSNSRSEMNVSTLELGDSALYLCASSLAAGLNSPLHFGNGTRLTVT.

Turning to this clonotype: A read error may produce the germline difference seen at one junction end. The rearrangement links TRBV10-3 to TRBJ1-2; 10 bases are shared with TRBD1. The CDR3 consists of 14 residues. The germline V gene encodes CDR1 ENHRY and CDR2 SYGVKD. CDR3 loop: CASSSDRGLQGYTF. The DNA for the CDR3 is TGTGCCAGCAGTTCTGACAGGGGGCTACAAGGCTACACCTTC.

The V and J genes are TRBV29-1 and TRBJ1-2, with D possibly matching TRBD1 (6 bases). Germline V gives CDR1 SQVTM, CDR2 ANQGSEA. The CDR3 contains 12 residues. Between the trimmed V and J ends, which lost 6 bases and 2 bases, there was a span of 10 bases. The CDR3 loop is CSVDGTNYGYTF. The CDR3 nucleotides read TGCAGCGTCGACGGGACAAACTATGGCTACACCTTC.

The V and J genes are TRBV18 and TRBJ1-4, with D perhaps matching TRBD1 (5 bases). The length of the CDR3 is 15 residues. Germline-derived CDR1 and CDR2 are KGHSH and LQKENI. V lost 1 base and J lost 7, with 13 bases in between. The CDR3 sequence: CASSPRQFDGEKLFF. The CDR3 region has the DNA TGTGCCAGCTCACCACGACAGTTTGATGGTGAAAAACTGTTTTTT. The whole variable domain, filled in from reference TRBV18 and TRBJ1-4, reads NAGVMQNPRHLVRRRGQEARLRCSPMKGHSHVYWYRQLPEEGLKFMVYLQKENIIDESGMPKERFSAEFPKEGPSILRIQQVVRGDSAAYFCASSPRQFDGEKLFFGSGTQLSVL.

This clonotype was found a few times. The gene calls are TRBV27 and TRBJ1-1; D unclear. The CDR3 length is 12 residues. Germline CDR1 MNHEY, CDR2 SMNVEV (reference sequence). V was shortened by 8 bases and J by 1 base, with 8 bases between the two germline ends. CDR3: CASVSRNTEAFF. DNA of the CDR3: TGTGCCAGCGTCTCTAGGAACACTGAAGCTTTCTTT.

The table lists this clonotype with a few counts. V usage is TRBV4-1 and J usage is TRBJ1-1; D may be TRBD1 (5 bases). Germline V gene sequence: CDR1 MGHRA, CDR2 YSYEKL. The CDR3 length is 17 residues. The V gene lost 0 bases and the J gene lost 4 bases, with 18 bases spanning the gap. The CDR3 DNA is TGCGCCAGCAGCCAAGATCCCCGCAGGGCGGCGGTCACTGAAGCTTTCTTT. Translation gives CASSQDPRRAAVTEAFF.